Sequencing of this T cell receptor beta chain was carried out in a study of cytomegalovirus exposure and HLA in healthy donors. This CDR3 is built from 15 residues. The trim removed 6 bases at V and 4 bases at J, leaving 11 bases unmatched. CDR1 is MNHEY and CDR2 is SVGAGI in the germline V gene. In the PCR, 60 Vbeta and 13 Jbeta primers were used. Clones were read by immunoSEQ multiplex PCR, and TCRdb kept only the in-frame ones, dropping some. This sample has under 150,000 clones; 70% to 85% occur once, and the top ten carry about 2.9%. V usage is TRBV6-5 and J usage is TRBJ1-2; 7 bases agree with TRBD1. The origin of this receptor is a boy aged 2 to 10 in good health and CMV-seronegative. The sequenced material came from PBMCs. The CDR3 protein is CASRPTGVLFYGYTF. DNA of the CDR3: TGTGCCAGCAGGCCTACAGGGGTCCTTTTCTATGGCTACACCTTC.